The 4 T cell receptor beta chains reported below all come from one sample, sequenced in a study of blood T cell repertoires in COVID-19. Generated by immunoSEQ multiplex PCR, the TCRdb table keeps only in-frame clones and is missing some. The sample includes 45,000 to 60,000 clones, more than 70% of them seen just once. Material for sequencing was peripheral blood. The receptors come from a human donor in a cohort sampled during active COVID-19.

The chain has TRBV9 and TRBJ2-7, with a weak D call TRBD1 (6 bases). Germline lookup yields CDR1 SGDLS and CDR2 YYNGEE. V lost 0 bases, J lost 3 bases, and 10 bases lay in between. The CDR3 is 14 amino acids. CDR3 protein: CASSVDHRVYEQYF. CDR3 nucleotide sequence: TGTGCCAGCAGCGTAGACCACAGGGTCTACGAGCAGTACTTC.

The rearrangement joins TRBV2 to TRBJ2-2; a possible D gene is TRBD2 (5 bases). V lost 4 bases and J 8 bases, leaving 17 bases between the germline ends. Germline values: CDR1 SNHLY, CDR2 FYNNEI. This CDR3 region has 15 residues. The CDR3 bases are TGTGCCAGCAGTGTGGGCAGGACCCTAGCAGGGGAGCTGTTTTTT. It yields the protein CASSVGRTLAGELFF.

The chain couples TRBV9 to TRBJ1-5; TRBD1 matches at 9 bases. With V trimmed by 3 bases and J by 6 bases, 25 bases remained unmatched. CDR1 and CDR2 from the germline V gene are SGDLS and YYNGEE. The CDR3 length is 21 residues. CDR3 nucleotides: TGTGCCAGCAGCGCTTTCGGTGGGGGACAGGGTTTAGGGAGGGGCGGTCAGCCCCAGCATTTT. It is translated as CASSAFGGGQGLGRGGQPQHF.

This clone was seen only a few times. The chain couples TRBV28 to TRBJ2-3, with 7 bases that match TRBD1. Germline V lookup: CDR1 MDHEN, CDR2 SYDVKM. Trimming at V came to 7 bases and at J to 0 bases, leaving 13 bases not matched to a gene. The CDR3 runs to 17 residues. The CDR3: CASNKPGQSYSTDTQYF. CDR3 nucleotides: TGTGCCAGCAACAAGCCGGGACAGTCCTATAGCACAGATACGCAGTATTTT.